Included here is one T cell receptor beta chain sequence, with context. No antigen is known for it. Within one base of it there is no much larger clone, and no base qualities were kept. This sample stems from a study of CD8 T cells in Susac syndrome (dated by TCRdb to about 2019). About the full investigation: Of the Susac syndrome patients who were sequenced, more than five had clinically active disease and eight or nine were in clinical remission. At the time of blood withdrawal, Susac syndrome patients were either therapy-naive, taking corticosteroids (with some also receiving IVIg), or on IVIg alone. Repertoire sequencing was used to test whether CD8+ T cell activation and differentiation in Susac syndrome was antigen driven. Summary of the overall study and its limitations: The study acknowledged that relatively few individuals were included in the TCR sequencing and HLA analysis. In the CD4+ T cell repertoire of Susac syndrome patients, clonal expansion was not detected.

In the germline V gene, CDR1 corresponds to SNHLY and CDR2 to FYNNEI. Ends trimmed: V by 6 bases, J by 4 bases; bases unmatched to a gene: 4. Its CDR3 holds 13 amino acids, cysteine through phenylalanine. The retained sequence is limited to the CDR3, 39 bases, with the frame set at the first base. Peripheral blood CD8+ and CD4+ T cells from healthy donors, Susac syndrome patients and multiple sclerosis patients were profiled using high-throughput TCR beta sequencing. Susac syndrome patients met recently defined diagnostic criteria for definite or probable disease. Bulk CD8+ and CD4+ T cells were purified by magnetic negative isolation, while CD8+ TEMRA cells were enriched using FACS. Blood was drawn into EDTA tubes, processed within 24 hours, and PBMCs were isolated by density gradient centrifugation. PBMCs intended for TCR sequencing were cryopreserved in liquid nitrogen and were subsequently thawed in a 37 degrees C water bath. The sorted or isolated CD4+, CD8+ and CD8+ TEMRA cells reached a purity of at least 90%.

RNA was extracted using the RNeasy kit, and roughly 0.5 to 1 ug of the RNA was reverse transcribed with random hexamers. The immunoSEQ multiplex PCR assay, covering 54 Vbeta and 13 Jbeta segments, was used to amplify TCR beta CDR3 regions. To correct PCR amplification bias, a synthetic template baseline was used for both primer optimization and computational correction. Per the source publication's procedure: Reads were annotated to V, D and J genes according to IMGT and were analyzed with immunoSEQ Analyzer, with only productive sequences retained. To calculate clonality, Shannon entropy was normalized by log2 of the number of productive unique sequences and then subtracted from one. For each patient and control, public and private clones were evaluated within the 100 most prevalent clones. Clones were defined as Susac-specific when absent from the healthy and MS cohorts, from about 970 published viral clones and from other ImmuneACCESS disease sequences. TCRdb cleaned the public reads at Q25 with fastp, built clones with MiXCR and kept in-frame beta chains. CDR3 protein sequences are deduplicated, and each keeps its most common genes and DNA. The V and J calls and clone size are TCRdb's, not the authors'. For this sample there are roughly 200,000 distinct CDR3 sequences; more than 85% appear just once. Of the sample, approximately 0.086% falls within the top ten clones.

The sequenced sample was CD4+ T cells from PBMCs. The sequence derives from a human donor with Susac syndrome. The sequence links TRBV2 to TRBJ2-3, with 7 bases matching TRBD2. The CDR3 region reads CASRAAGADTQYF. The bases are TGTGCCAGCAGGGCTGCGGGAGCAGATACGCAGTATTTT.